This entry lists 19 T cell receptor beta chains sequenced from one sample in a study of T cells in Graves' hyperthyroidism and ophthalmopathy. Amplification of TCR beta CDR3 regions used RNA as the template. In the first-round RT-PCR of the TCR CDR3, the HTBI primer set was used. TCRdb re-called the multiplex PCR reads through MiXCR, storing one row per CDR3 protein. The repertoire holds fewer than 800,000 distinct CDR3 sequences, with 16% as singletons. Specimen: blood. All receptors come from a man younger than 35 with Graves' hyperthyroidism.

There are many counts of this clonotype. This chain connects TRBV5-1 to TRBJ1-5; tentative D call: TRBD1 (6 bases). Trimming left V 1 base short and J 2 bases short, with 10 bases between. Germline values: CDR1 SGHRS, CDR2 YFSETQ. This CDR3 is 15 amino acids long. Written as DNA, the CDR3 is TGCGCCAGCAGCTTGACAGGGAATGGCAATCAGCCCCAGCATTTT. Translated, it gives CASSLTGNGNQPQHF.

This clonotype was picked up many times. The chain has TRBV28 and TRBJ1-1; D is ambiguous. V lost 2 bases and J lost 4, with 8 bases in between. Germline V gene lookup returns CDR1 MDHEN and CDR2 SYDVKM. The length of the CDR3 is 13 residues. The CDR3 region has the DNA TGTGCCAGCAGTTTAAACAGACTCACTGAAGCTTTCTTT. It codes for CASSLNRLTEAFF.

This clonotype was counted between two and nine times. The J gene is TRBJ2-7, the V gene TRBV30; the D gene is possibly TRBD1 (6 bases). Germline V gene data show CDR1 as GTSNPN and CDR2 as SVGIG (reference sequence). The CDR3 runs to 11 residues. Trimming stripped 4 bases from V and 7 bases from J, with 11 bases between. The CDR3 protein is CAWTGAGEQYF. CDR3 sequence (DNA): TGTGCCTGGACAGGGGCTGGTGAGCAGTACTTC.

This clonotype was observed at least ten times. The V call is TRBV20-1, the J call TRBJ2-7, with 9 bases aligning to TRBD1. V gave up 0 bases and J gave up 3 bases; unmatched junction bases: 3. CDR1 is DFQATT and CDR2 is SNEGSKA in the germline V gene (reference sequence). The length of the CDR3 is 14 residues. As DNA, the CDR3 is TGCAGTGCTAGAGACGGACAGGGGTACTACGAGCAGTACTTC. Translated: CSARDGQGYYEQYF.

This clonotype was seen only a few times. The rearrangement joins TRBV6-1 to TRBJ2-7; the D call may be TRBD1 or TRBD2 (5 bases each). Germline CDR1 and CDR2: MNHNS and SASEGT. The V and J ends lost 6 bases and 6 bases respectively, with 15 bases between them. This CDR3 has 13 amino acids. CDR3: CASRGPGPSEQYF. In nucleotides, the CDR3 is TGTGCCAGCAGGGGACCGGGGCCCTCCGAGCAGTACTTC.

This chain uses TRBV20-1 with TRBJ2-2; the match to TRBD2 covers 7 bases. This CDR3 region has 15 residues. Germline CDR1 is DFQATT and CDR2 is SNEGSKA (reference sequence). Losses at the gene ends were 3 bases for V and 2 bases for J; bases not matched to a gene: 6. Here the CDR3 reads CSARPPGGNTGELFF. CDR3 DNA sequence: TGCAGTGCTAGGCCGCCGGGAGGAAACACCGGGGAGCTGTTTTTT.

J is TRBJ1-3 and V is TRBV18; D unclear. Germline CDR1 KGHSH, CDR2 LQKENI. The length of the CDR3 is 17 residues. Trimming cost V 3 bases and J 0 bases, with 15 bases left between them. CDR3 sequence reads: CASSPRLISNSGNTIYF. The CDR3 DNA is TGTGCCAGCTCACCTAGACTGATCAGCAACTCTGGAAACACCATATATTTT.

This clonotype was detected ten times or more. This chain connects TRBV24-1 to TRBJ2-7; TRBD1 matches 7 bases. Trimming cost V 9 bases and J 3 bases; bases outside gene matches: 7. Germline CDR1 KGHDR, CDR2 SFDVKD. This CDR3 region has 13 residues. The CDR3 bases are TGTGCCACCCGAGACCGGGACAGCTACGAGCAGTACTTC. Translating gives CATRDRDSYEQYF.

The V and J genes are TRBV7-2 and TRBJ2-2; TRBD1 agrees at 10 bases. Germline CDR1 reads SGHTA; CDR2 reads FQGNSA. CDR3 length equals 16 residues. V shed 7 bases and J 5 bases; nucleotides not matched to a gene: 10. The CDR3 here is CASTESDRGTTGELFF. For the CDR3, the DNA is TGTGCCAGCACCGAATCGGACAGGGGGACGACCGGGGAGCTGTTTTTT.

The genes are TRBV27 and TRBJ2-7; 7 nucleotides align to TRBD1. Germline V gives CDR1 MNHEY, CDR2 SMNVEV (reference sequence). Trimming removed 5 bases from V and 0 bases from J; junction bases left unmatched: 19. CDR3 length equals 19 residues. CDR3 coding DNA: TGTGCCAGCAGTACGGGCCGGAACCACAGGGGCCACGACTCCTACGAGCAGTACTTC. As protein: CASSTGRNHRGHDSYEQYF.

The V gene is TRBV12-3 or TRBV12-4, the J gene TRBJ1-2; unclear D gene. Trimming took 5 bases from V and 8 from J, leaving 21 bases between them. The CDR3 length is 15 residues. Here the CDR3 reads CASSIRLTALWGYTF. CDR3 DNA: TGTGCCAGCAGTATCAGACTGACGGCTTTGTGGGGCTACACCTTC.

This clonotype was detected a few times. The rearrangement links TRBV7-3 to TRBJ1-5; D unresolved. This CDR3 is 17 amino acids long. The germline V gene encodes CDR1 SGHTA and CDR2 FQGTGA. V lost 5 bases, J lost 4 bases, and 21 bases lay in between. The CDR3 DNA sequence: TGTGCCAGCAGCCCTTATGGACTCACAGTCATGAATCAGCCCCAGCATTTT. This translates into CASSPYGLTVMNQPQHF.

The V call is TRBV7-9, the J call TRBJ1-2; D unclear. Germline CDR1 is SEHNR and CDR2 is FQNEAQ (reference sequence). The V and J ends lost 6 bases and 13 bases respectively, with 15 bases between them. This CDR3 comprises 11 residues. The CDR3 spells CASSQIGPLTF. The CDR3 coding sequence is TGTGCCAGCAGTCAAATCGGGCCCCTCACCTTC.

The sample holds one count of this clonotype. This chain joins TRBV6-2 or TRBV6-3 and TRBJ2-6, with D uncertain. The CDR3 is 14 residues long. Trimming shortened V by 9 bases and J by 0 bases, and 9 bases separated the two germline ends. The germline V gene encodes CDR1 MNHEY and CDR2 SVGEGT. The chain's CDR3 is CASCDTSGANVLTF. CDR3 coding DNA: TGTGCCAGTTGCGACACCTCTGGGGCCAACGTCCTGACTTTC.

Concerning this clonotype itself: At one boundary the junction diverges from the germline segment, which might be a read error. The chain combines TRBV12-3 or TRBV12-4 with TRBJ2-1; 11 bases match TRBD1. The length of the CDR3 is 14 residues. The CDR3: CAGSPGQGGNEQFF. CDR3 DNA sequence: TGTGCCGGCAGTCCGGGACAGGGGGGCAATGAGCAGTTCTTC.

The V call is TRBV11-2, the J call TRBJ2-7; D remains ambiguous. In germline, CDR1 is SGHAT, CDR2 FQNNGV. This CDR3 spans 17 amino acids. Deletions cut 1 base from V and 3 bases from J, with 19 bases between. The CDR3 nucleotides are TGTGCCAGCAGCTTAGGGGCCTTTGTGCGCCTTAGCTACGAGCAGTACTTC. This translates into CASSLGAFVRLSYEQYF.

The chain is built from TRBV7-9 and TRBJ1-1; TRBD1 aligns across 7 bases. This CDR3 spans 16 amino acids. V gave up 3 bases and J gave up 5 bases; unmatched junction bases: 12. Looked up from germline, CDR1 is SEHNR and CDR2 is FQNEAQ (reference sequence). CDR3 sequence reads: CASSFISGRGTTEAFF. CDR3 DNA sequence: TGTGCCAGCAGCTTTATTTCGGGCAGGGGGACTACTGAAGCTTTCTTT. Drawing the rest from reference TRBV7-9 and TRBJ1-1, the complete variable domain is DTGVSQNPRHKITKRGQNVTFRCDPISEHNRLYWYRQTLGQGPEFLTYFQNEAQLEKSRLLSDRFSAERPKGSFSTLEIQRTEQGDSAMYLCASSFISGRGTTEAFFGQGTRLTVV.

Many counts were recorded for this clonotype. The J gene is TRBJ2-7, the V gene TRBV6-2 or TRBV6-3, with D possibly matching TRBD1 (7 bases). The germline CDR1 and CDR2 sequences are MNHEY and SVGEGT. CDR3 size: 13 residues. Trimming stripped 8 bases from V and 6 bases from J, with 17 bases between. CDR3 protein: CASGGGVSFEQYF. DNA of the CDR3: TGTGCCAGCGGAGGGGGCGTAAGCTTCGAGCAGTACTTC.

This clonotype was counted many times. This rearrangement joins TRBV7-3 to TRBJ2-7; TRBD1 might be the D (6 bases). V was pared by 5 bases and J by 0 bases, with 14 bases between. CDR1 SGHTA and CDR2 FQGTGA come from the germline V gene. The length of the CDR3 is 15 residues. DNA for the CDR3: TGTGCCAGCAGCCAACGACAGGACAGCTCCTACGAGCAGTACTTC. Its translation is CASSQRQDSSYEQYF. Looking up the rest from reference TRBV7-3 and TRBJ2-7 gives the full variable domain: GAGVSQTPSNKVTEKGKYVELRCDPISGHTALYWYRQSLGQGPEFLIYFQGTGAADDSGLPNDRFFAVRPEGSVSTLKIQRTERGDSAVYLCASSQRQDSSYEQYFGPGTRLTVT.